This T cell receptor beta chain appears in the sequencing data of a study of metastatic and nonmetastatic thyroid tumors. Study as a whole: The study looked at repertoires side by side in blood and in tumor or nodule tissue from malignant and benign thyroid patients. Overall study findings and caveats: Versus benign nodules, malignant thyroid tumors reportedly had significantly higher TCR beta diversity, in blood and tumor.

Study processing details: CDR3 was compared across clinicopathological groups, and the resulting differences were used to build a distant-metastasis classifier for papillary thyroid cancer. TCRdb re-analyzed the PCR reads through MiXCR. TCRdb, not the original authors, processed these V and J calls. Of 30,000 or so clones in the sample, about 29% were seen once. This CDR3 is 13 amino acids long. The germline gives CDR1 MDHEN, CDR2 SYDVKM. V was pared by 5 bases and J by 3 bases, with 4 bases of the junction left unmatched. Among the patients, none had received any treatment before thyroid surgery. This clone has more than one count but fewer than ten. Its target is not known.

The receptor's source is a female donor with papillary thyroid cancer or a benign thyroid nodule (not recorded which). Some clones in this sample may be carry-over from other donors' samples. The sequenced material came from blood. The chain employs TRBV28 and TRBJ2-7; 7 nucleotides agree with TRBD2. DNA of the CDR3: TGTGCCAGCAGTCGCTGGGGGGGCTACGAGCAGTACTTC. This encodes CASSRWGGYEQYF.